Listed below are T cell receptor beta chains from one sample, sequenced in a study of siplizumab effects on memory and regulatory T cells. Measured with immunoSEQ multiplex PCR; TCRdb has only the in-frame clones, and not every one. The sample consists of approximately 100,000 clones, around 93% of them appearing once. Source material: non-Treg CD4+ T cells sorted from blood. These receptors were taken from a human donor in good health. Each CDR3 is given with its conserved first and last residue. D genes are given only for firm matches. Clone size is shown for a subset of rows, as once, few, many or a class of expanded clone.

j_call | clone_size | cdr3_length | v_call | d_call | cdr3_nt | cdr3_aa
TRBJ2-3 | . | 14 | TRBV18 | TRBD2 | TGTGCCAGCTCACCACTGAGCGGGGGCGGTACGCAGTATTTT | CASSPLSGGGTQYF
TRBJ2-3 | . | 15 | TRBV7-7 | . | TGTGCCAGCAGCCAGGCTGTGGGGTGGGCGGATACGCAGTATTTT | CASSQAVGWADTQYF
TRBJ1-1 | few | 12 | TRBV19 | . | TGTGCCAGTAGCATACAGGGAGGGGAAGCTTTCTTT | CASSIQGGEAFF
TRBJ1-3 | . | 15 | TRBV19 | . | TGTGCCAGTAGCGGGAATTTTAACTCTGGAAACACCATATATTTT | CASSGNFNSGNTIYF
TRBJ2-1 | once | 17 | TRBV6-1 | . | TGTGCCAGCAGTGGTTCCGTCCGGGGGACCAACTACAATGAGCAGTTCTTC | CASSGSVRGTNYNEQFF
TRBJ1-3 | once | 15 | TRBV11-3 | TRBD1 | TGTGCCAGCAGCCTGGGACAGGGGGCTGGAAACACCATATATTTT | CASSLGQGAGNTIYF
TRBJ1-6 | . | 15 | TRBV28 | . | TGTGCCAGCAGTTCCACCGGGACTCAGGGTCATTCCCTCCACTTT | CASSSTGTQGHSLHF
TRBJ2-5 | . | 14 | TRBV29-1 | . | TGCAGCGTTGAAGGCGGGACAGTACAAGAGACCCAGTACTTC | CSVEGGTVQETQYF
TRBJ1-5 | once | 18 | TRBV14 | . | TGTGCCAGCAGCCAAGAAGTGACGGGGGACTTTTACAATCAGCCCCAGCATTTT | CASSQEVTGDFYNQPQHF
TRBJ2-5 | . | 14 | TRBV6-6 | . | TGTGCCAGCAGTTACTCGACGGGCGTAGAGACCCAGTACTTC | CASSYSTGVETQYF
TRBJ2-1 | once | 17 | TRBV5-1 | . | TGCGCCAGCAGCCTCGGGATAGGGTTAGTTAGAAACAATGAGCAGTTCTTC | CASSLGIGLVRNNEQFF
TRBJ2-5 | . | 18 | TRBV7-2 | TRBD2 | TGTGCCAGCAGCTTAAGTTCCGGTAGCGGGGGGGAACGAGAGACCCAGTACTTC | CASSLSSGSGGERETQYF
TRBJ1-1 | . | 14 | TRBV4-1 | . | TGCGCCAGCAGCCAAGGGTTCATGAACACTGAAGCTTTCTTT | CASSQGFMNTEAFF
TRBJ2-2 | . | 14 | TRBV7-2 | . | TGTGCCAGCAGCCCCGACGCGAACACCGGGGAGCTGTTTTTT | CASSPDANTGELFF
TRBJ2-2 | . | 15 | TRBV25-1 | TRBD2 | TGTGCCAGCAGTGAGACTAGCCTCTCCACCGGGGAGCTGTTTTTT | CASSETSLSTGELFF
TRBJ1-1 | few | 14 | TRBV10-3 | . | TGTGCCATCAGTGGCGGACAGCCGAACACTGAAGCTTTCTTT | CAISGGQPNTEAFF
TRBJ2-7 | . | 13 | TRBV5-1 | . | TGCGCCAGCAGCTTGGGCTCCCACTACGAGCAGTACTTC | CASSLGSHYEQYF
TRBJ1-1 | . | 15 | TRBV7-9 | . | TGTGCCAGCAGCTTATCACACCCGTGGGACACTGAAGCTTTCTTT | CASSLSHPWDTEAFF
TRBJ1-5 | . | 17 | TRBV2 | . | TGTGCCAGTGGGACGAACCGACATCCGAGTAGCAATCAGCCCCAGCATTTT | CASGTNRHPSSNQPQHF
TRBJ1-1 | . | 11 | TRBV5-4 | . | TGTGCCTACTACCTGAACACTGAAGCTTTCTTT | CAYYLNTEAFF
TRBJ1-6 | once | 20 | TRBV4-3 | . | TGCGCCAGCAGCCAAGATCCAGGAAGGGGAACCGGGTCCTATAATTCACCCCTCCACTTT | CASSQDPGRGTGSYNSPLHF
TRBJ2-7 | . | 14 | TRBV12-1 | . | TGTGCCAGCAGCTTTGAAGGGAATCACTACGAGCAGTACTTC | CASSFEGNHYEQYF
TRBJ2-6 | . | 15 | TRBV9 | . | TGTGCCAGCAGCCCAGACCCGCTCAAGGCCAACGTCCTGACTTTC | CASSPDPLKANVLTF
TRBJ2-1 | . | 15 | TRBV5-5 | TRBD1 | TGTGCCAGCAGCTTTCCCGGGACAGCTTACAATGAGCAGTTCTTC | CASSFPGTAYNEQFF
TRBJ1-2 | . | 11 | TRBV19 | . | TGTGCCAGTTCTAATAACTATGGCTACACCTTC | CASSNNYGYTF
TRBJ1-4 | . | 14 | TRBV28 | . | TGTGCCAGCACTTCAGGGGAGGAGGGGGAAAAACTGTTTTTT | CASTSGEEGEKLFF
TRBJ1-2 | once | 13 | TRBV2 | . | TGTGCCAGCACCAGAAGGGCTAACTATGGCTACACCTTC | CASTRRANYGYTF
TRBJ1-3 | . | 16 | TRBV11-2 | . | TGTGCCAGCAGCTTCAAGGACAGTACCTCTGGAAACACCATATATTTT | CASSFKDSTSGNTIYF
TRBJ2-7 | few | 15 | TRBV10-1 | . | TGCGCCAGCAGTGAGTCTGCGGGAAACCTCTACGAGCAGTACTTC | CASSESAGNLYEQYF
TRBJ1-3 | . | 15 | TRBV18 | . | TGTGCCAGCTCACCTTTGGAAGGCCCTGGAAACACCATATATTTT | CASSPLEGPGNTIYF
TRBJ2-1 | . | 16 | TRBV5-1 | . | TGCGCCAGCAGCTTGGACCCCAGGAGCTCCTACAATGAGCAGTTCTTC | CASSLDPRSSYNEQFF
TRBJ2-3 | . | 16 | TRBV5-4 | . | TGTGCCAGCAGCTTGGACTACCTAGGGAGCACAGATACGCAGTATTTT | CASSLDYLGSTDTQYF
TRBJ2-3 | once | 16 | TRBV6-5 | . | TGTGCCAGCAGTTATGAGGCGGGCCGCCCCACAGATACGCAGTATTTT | CASSYEAGRPTDTQYF
TRBJ2-5 | . | 11 | TRBV2 | . | TGTGCCAGCACGGGTTGGGAGACCCAGTACTTC | CASTGWETQYF
TRBJ2-5 | . | 15 | TRBV6-1 | TRBD2 | TGTGCCAGCAGTGGGGTCGGGGGGGCAGGTGAGACCCAGTACTTC | CASSGVGGAGETQYF
TRBJ2-4 | . | 12 | TRBV30 | . | TGTGCCTGGAAGGCGTCGGAAAACATTCAGTACTTC | CAWKASENIQYF
TRBJ2-5 | . | 15 | TRBV6-5 | TRBD1 | TGTGCCAGCAGGGGCCCACAGGGGATTGGGGAGACCCAGTACTTC | CASRGPQGIGETQYF
TRBJ1-5 | . | 17 | TRBV18 | . | TGTGCCAGCTCACCACAGATAGGAGATTTCAGCAATCAGCCCCAGCATTTT | CASSPQIGDFSNQPQHF
TRBJ2-7 | . | 12 | TRBV28 | TRBD1 | TGTGCCAGCAGTTCGACAGGGTACGAGCAGTACTTC | CASSSTGYEQYF
TRBJ2-2 | . | 18 | TRBV4-2 | TRBD2 | TGTGCCAGCAGCCAAGGACTAGCGGGGGGGCTGAACACCGGGGAGCTGTTTTTT | CASSQGLAGGLNTGELFF
TRBJ2-3 | . | 17 | TRBV5-1 | TRBD2 | TGCGCCAGCAGCTTGGTTGCGCGGGGGACCAGCACAGATACGCAGTATTTT | CASSLVARGTSTDTQYF
TRBJ2-3 | . | 15 | TRBV28 | . | TGTGCCAGCAAGCCCAGGATCCCAAACACAGATACGCAGTATTTT | CASKPRIPNTDTQYF
TRBJ2-3 | . | 15 | TRBV10-3 | TRBD2 | TGTGCCATCAGCTCCGAGCGGGGGGGAGGGAGTACGCAGTATTTT | CAISSERGGGSTQYF
TRBJ2-3 | . | 17 | TRBV7-9 | TRBD2 | TGTGCCAGCAGCTTAGCCACCACTAGCGGGGGGGCGAATACGCAGTATTTT | CASSLATTSGGANTQYF
TRBJ1-1 | . | 16 | TRBV10-3 | . | TGTGCCATCAGCTCCGAGGGCAGTGGGATGAACACTGAAGCTTTCTTT | CAISSEGSGMNTEAFF
TRBJ2-5 | . | 15 | TRBV5-4 | . | TGTGCCAGCAGCGGCTCTCGAGGGGGGCCGGAGACCCAGTACTTC | CASSGSRGGPETQYF
TRBJ2-1 | . | 14 | TRBV27 | . | TGTGCCAGCTCTTTCGGCCCACCCTACAATGAGCAGTTCTTC | CASSFGPPYNEQFF
TRBJ2-3 | . | 17 | TRBV6-4 | TRBD2 | TGTGCCGCCGCTCGGGGGTTAGCGGGCGTTCTGACAGATACGCAGTATTTT | CAAARGLAGVLTDTQYF
TRBJ2-3 | . | 11 | TRBV5-4 | . | TGTGCCAGCAGCTCAGGAGATACGCAGTATTTT | CASSSGDTQYF
TRBJ2-5 | . | 14 | TRBV11-2 | . | TGTGCCAGCAGCTCGCGGGGGACACTCGGGACCCAGTACTTC | CASSSRGTLGTQYF